This T cell receptor beta chain was profiled in a study of T cell responses to AZD1222 COVID-19 vaccine. The data were produced by immunoSEQ multiplex PCR, yet TCRdb's version contains in-frame clones alone and is incomplete. The sample includes about 130,000 clones, 90% to 95% of them seen just once. Study results and caveats: It should be noted that donors were predominantly white British and more often female, and clonal diversity was possibly underestimated. Across the whole spike, CD4 TCRs peaked at regions 160-218 and 743-854.

Details on this clone: Its specificity is unknown.

The sample was peripheral blood, taken on day 0 of AZD1222 vaccination. The source is an adult in good health.

The DNA for the CDR3 is TGTGCCAGCAGTGAACTTCAGGGGGCGAATCTTTCACCCCTCCACTTT. Translated: CASSELQGANLSPLHF. This chain uses TRBV6-1 with TRBJ1-6, with 8 bases fitting TRBD1. Trimming took 2 bases from V and 9 from J; bases not matched to a gene: 9. Germline V gene lookup returns CDR1 MNHNS and CDR2 SASEGT. This CDR3 is 16 amino acids long.